The 18 T cell receptor beta chains below all came from one sample that was sequenced in a study of metastatic and nonmetastatic thyroid tumors. No patient received treatment before thyroid surgery. TCRdb reprocessed the PCR reads using MiXCR. The sample consists of about 30,000 clones, 16% of them appearing once. Material: blood. The receptors derive from a female donor with papillary thyroid cancer or a benign thyroid nodule (not recorded which). Some clones in this sample may be carry-over from other donors' samples.

A few counts support this clone. The chain carries TRBV6-4 and TRBJ2-3; D remains ambiguous. This CDR3 has 13 amino acids. The germline V gene has CDR1 MRHNA and CDR2 SNTAGT. The ends were cut back, 3 bases at V and 1 base at J, with 5 bases in the middle. As DNA, the CDR3 is TGTGCCAGCAGTGAAGGTGGCACAGATACGCAGTATTTT. Residues: CASSEGGTDTQYF.

This clone was seen many times. The chain recombines TRBV5-6 with TRBJ2-5, with 8 bases aligning to TRBD2. Germline V gene lookup returns CDR1 SGHDT and CDR2 YYEEEE. The CDR3 runs to 15 residues. V trimming: 2 bases; J trimming: 3 bases; junction bases outside the gene matches: 6. The CDR3 bases are TGTGCCAGCAGCTTCCGGGGGGGACGGGAAGAGACCCAGTACTTC. This gives the protein CASSFRGGREETQYF.

This clone was counted ten times or more. Here the CDR3 DNA reads TGCAGTGCTAGAGAAGACGGGAGCGGGACAGATACGCAGTATTTT. This translates into CSAREDGSGTDTQYF. V gene TRBV20-1 combines with J gene TRBJ2-3; weak D call: TRBD2 (6 bases). The CDR3 loop spans 15 amino acids. Trimming removed 0 bases at V and 3 bases at J, with 13 bases between. Germline-derived CDR1 and CDR2 are DFQATT and SNEGSKA (reference sequence).

In this sample, this clone turned up many times. This chain connects TRBV28 to TRBJ2-1; 8 bases are shared with TRBD2. Trimming removed 8 bases from V and 2 bases from J; junction bases left unmatched: 14. CDR1 is MDHEN and CDR2 is SYDVKM in the germline V gene. This CDR3 region has 17 residues. CDR3 loop: CASGIRRLASTYNEQFF. The CDR3 DNA follows: TGTGCCAGCGGGATCCGGAGACTAGCGTCCACCTACAATGAGCAGTTCTTC.

This clone was counted many times. The CDR3 DNA follows: TGTGCCACCAGTGAGCCGGGACTAGACTCTGGGGCCAACGTCCTGACTTTC. Its protein product is CATSEPGLDSGANVLTF. The chain uses TRBV24-1 and TRBJ2-6; 8 bases align to TRBD2. The V gene's germline CDR1 is KGHDR and CDR2 SFDVKD. The V segment lost 4 bases and the J segment 0 bases; nucleotides outside the gene matches: 4. CDR3 length equals 17 residues.

Concerning this clone itself: A junction boundary mismatches the germline segment, possibly from a read error. In the same sample, other DNA sequences code for this CDR3. The chain is built from TRBV10-3 and TRBJ1-6; TRBD1 aligns across 7 bases. This CDR3 contains 18 residues. Germline CDR1 is ENHRY and CDR2 is SYGVKD. The DNA for the CDR3 is TGTGCCATCAGCGATCGGGGGTTGAGGACAGGAAATAATTCACCCCTCCACTTC. Protein product: CAISDRGLRTGNNSPLHF.

This clone was detected many times. The chain recombines TRBV6-5 with TRBJ1-2, with TRBD1 as a possible D gene (6 bases). V was cut by 2 bases and J by 1 base, with 11 bases left in between. The CDR3 consists of 15 residues. CDR1 is MNHEY and CDR2 is SVGAGI in the germline V gene. CDR3 region: CASSYRAGDNYGYTF. CDR3 DNA sequence: TGTGCCAGCAGTTACCGGGCAGGGGATAACTATGGCTACACCTTC.

The rearrangement joins TRBV30 to TRBJ1-1; D unclear. V gave up 1 base and J gave up 10 bases, with 10 bases separating them. The CDR3 has 11 residues. From germline, CDR1 is GTSNPN and CDR2 SVGIG (reference sequence). The CDR3 DNA is TGTGCCTGGAGTGGCTTGTCGGCAGCTTTCTTT. Translation gives CAWSGLSAAFF.

V gene TRBV6-2 or TRBV6-3 combines with J gene TRBJ2-3; D is possibly TRBD2 (6 bases). Germline-derived CDR1 and CDR2 are MNHEY and SVGEGT. The CDR3 is 16 amino acids. Deletions cut 7 bases from V and 4 bases from J, with 21 bases between. The CDR3 is CASIKAGGTCSDTQYF. CDR3 coding DNA: TGTGCCAGCATCAAAGCGGGCGGGACCTGTTCAGATACGCAGTATTTT.

This clone has a count of ten or more. This chain joins TRBV7-3 and TRBJ2-2, with 7 nucleotides matching TRBD2. V lost 5 bases to trimming and J lost 1 base; unmatched junction nucleotides: 4. The germline CDR1 and CDR2 sequences are SGHTA and FQGTGA. The CDR3 is 15 residues long. The CDR3, as DNA: TGTGCCAGCAGCCCGACTAGCAGGAACACCGGGGAGCTGTTTTTT. Translating gives CASSPTSRNTGELFF.

At least ten counts were recorded for this clone. The gene calls are TRBV4-2 and TRBJ1-3; D is perhaps TRBD1 (5 bases). Germline CDR1 is LGHNA and CDR2 is YNFKEQ. Trimming left V 1 base short and J 0 bases short, with 16 bases between. This CDR3 comprises 18 residues. CDR3 amino acids: CASSQVSGTRRSGNTIYF. CDR3 nucleotides: TGTGCCAGCAGCCAAGTCTCCGGGACGAGACGCTCTGGAAACACCATATATTTT.

The sample holds a few counts of this clone. This sequence joins TRBV6-1 and TRBJ2-3, with 10 bases identical to TRBD2. The germline V gene encodes CDR1 MNHNS and CDR2 SASEGT. There are 16 residues in the CDR3. J gave up 7 bases and V 0 bases, and 7 bases lay outside the gene matches. CDR3 protein: CASSEALAGVGYTQYF. In DNA form, the CDR3 reads TGTGCCAGCAGTGAAGCGCTAGCGGGAGTCGGGTATACGCAGTATTTT.

In its sample, this clone was seen many times. The chain's CDR3 is CASSSRVRVQTQYF. The CDR3 DNA sequence: TGCGCCAGTTCTAGCAGAGTCCGGGTCCAGACCCAGTACTTC. The chain has TRBV4-1 and TRBJ2-5; D is perhaps TRBD2 (5 bases). V gave up 9 bases and J gave up 6 bases, with 20 bases separating them. Germline V gene lookup returns CDR1 MGHRA and CDR2 YSYEKL. This CDR3 has 14 residues.

In its sample, this clone was seen many times. The J gene is TRBJ2-5, the V gene TRBV10-3, with D perhaps assigned TRBD1 or TRBD2 (6 bases each). Germline CDR1 is ENHRY and CDR2 is SYGVKD. Trimming shortened V by 3 bases and J by 5 bases, and 16 bases separated the two germline ends. This CDR3 spans 15 amino acids. CDR3 nucleotide sequence: TGTGCCATCAGTGATTCCGGGGGCTCGGGGGAGACCCAGTACTTC. This sequence encodes CAISDSGGSGETQYF.

The chain is built from TRBV11-2 and TRBJ2-6; D is unclear. Per germline, CDR1 SGHAT and CDR2 FQNNGV. The CDR3 totals 13 residues. Between the trimmed V and J ends, which lost 10 bases and 11 bases, there was a span of 18 bases. The CDR3 spells CAIILGQTDVLTF. In DNA form, the CDR3 reads TGTGCCATCATCTTAGGCCAAACAGACGTCCTGACTTTC.

A few counts support this clone. Relative to the germline gene, one junction end is altered; a read error may explain this. V usage is TRBV6-2 or TRBV6-3 and J usage is TRBJ2-7, with D hard to call. CDR1 and CDR2 from the germline V gene are MNHEY and SVGEGT. The CDR3 extends over 14 amino acids. The CDR3 nucleotides are TGTGCCAGCAGTTACGAGGTGGGCTCCAACGAGCAGTACTTC. This codes for CASSYEVGSNEQYF.

This clone was seen many times. V and J are TRBV5-1 and TRBJ2-7; 7 nucleotides line up with TRBD1. Germline V gene sequence: CDR1 SGHRS, CDR2 YFSETQ. Trimming at V came to 4 bases and at J to 3 bases, leaving 4 bases not matched to a gene. This CDR3 region has 13 residues. The CDR3 here is CASSRDRNYEQYF. CDR3 in DNA: TGCGCCAGCAGCCGGGACAGAAACTACGAGCAGTACTTC.

This clone has ten or more counts. One end of the junction is discordant with germline, which a read error may explain. The V gene is TRBV18, the J gene TRBJ2-2; 12 nucleotides agree with TRBD2. CDR1 KGHSH and CDR2 LQKENI come from the germline V gene. This CDR3 spans 18 amino acids. This CDR3 reads CASSPRLAGAPNAGELFF. CDR3 DNA sequence: TGTGCCAGCTCACCAAGACTAGCGGGAGCCCCGAACGCCGGGGAGCTGTTTTTT.